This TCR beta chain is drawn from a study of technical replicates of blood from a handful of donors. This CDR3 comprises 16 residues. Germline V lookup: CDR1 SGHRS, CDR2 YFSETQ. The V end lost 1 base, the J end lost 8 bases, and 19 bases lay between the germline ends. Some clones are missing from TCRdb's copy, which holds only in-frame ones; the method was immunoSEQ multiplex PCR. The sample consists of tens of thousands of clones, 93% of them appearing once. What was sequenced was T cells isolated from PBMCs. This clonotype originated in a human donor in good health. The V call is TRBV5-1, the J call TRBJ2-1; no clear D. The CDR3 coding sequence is TGCGCCAGCAGCTTGATGAGACAACCGGCCTGGGATGAGCAGTTCTTC. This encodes CASSLMRQPAWDEQFF.